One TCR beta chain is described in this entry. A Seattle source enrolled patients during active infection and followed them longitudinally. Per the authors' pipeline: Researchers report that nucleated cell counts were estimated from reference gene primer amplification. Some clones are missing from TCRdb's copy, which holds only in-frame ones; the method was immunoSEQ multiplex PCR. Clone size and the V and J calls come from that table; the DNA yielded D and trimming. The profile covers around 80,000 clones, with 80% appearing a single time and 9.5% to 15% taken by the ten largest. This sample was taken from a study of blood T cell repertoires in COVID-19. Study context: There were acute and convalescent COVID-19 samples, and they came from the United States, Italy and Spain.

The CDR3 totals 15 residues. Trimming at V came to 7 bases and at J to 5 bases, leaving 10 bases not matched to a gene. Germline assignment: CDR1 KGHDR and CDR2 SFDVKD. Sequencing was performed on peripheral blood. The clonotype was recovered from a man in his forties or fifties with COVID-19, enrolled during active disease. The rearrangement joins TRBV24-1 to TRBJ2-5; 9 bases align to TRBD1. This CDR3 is CATRAGTGNEETQYF. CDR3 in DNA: TGTGCCACCAGGGCCGGGACAGGGAATGAGGAGACCCAGTACTTC.